This T cell receptor (beta chain) appears in the sequencing data of a study of blood T cell repertoires in COVID-19. Looking at the study overall: From the United States, Italy and Spain came samples of acute and convalescent COVID-19.

Original methodology: Reference gene primer amplification gave nucleated cell count estimates. The protocol was immunoSEQ multiplex PCR, while the TCRdb copy is restricted to in-frame clones and leaves out a portion. The DNA was the basis for D and trimming; V, J and clone size are from that table. The table includes over 200,000 clones, about nine tenths detected once. Germline CDR1 LGHNA, CDR2 YSLEER. The CDR3 contains 17 residues. V lost 0 bases, J lost 7 bases, and 8 bases stayed unmatched. This clone is a singleton in its sample. The sequence came from a man aged 30 to 39 with COVID-19, enrolled during active disease. Sequenced input: peripheral blood. This sequence joins TRBV4-3 and TRBJ1-4, with TRBD1 identical over 10 bases. The CDR3 reads CASSQEVRDRGFEKLFF. The CDR3 DNA reads TGCGCCAGCAGCCAAGAGGTTAGGGACAGGGGATTTGAAAAACTGTTTTTT.